These T cell receptor beta chains were read from a single sample in a study of cytomegalovirus exposure and HLA in healthy donors. Some clones are missing from TCRdb's copy, which holds only in-frame ones; the method was immunoSEQ multiplex PCR. The repertoire holds approximately 100,000 clones, under 85% seen once, with roughly 9.7% in the top ten. Source material: PBMCs. Source of these receptors: a man aged 40-49 years in good health and CMV-seropositive. Each CDR3 is given with its conserved first and last residue. Fields, in order: CDR3 protein, CDR3 DNA, J gene, V gene, D gene, clone size. A D gene is named only where the DNA matches it firmly. The size entry is marked missing in some rows and otherwise reads once, few, many or a size class.

cdr3_aa: CASSGPRAGEAFF
cdr3_nt: TGTGCCAGCAGTGGACCTAGAGCCGGTGAAGCTTTCTTT
j_call: TRBJ1-1
v_call: TRBV6-1
d_call: -
clone_size: -

cdr3_aa: CASSATSGGAHEQFF
cdr3_nt: TGTGCCAGCAGTGCAACTAGCGGGGGGGCCCATGAGCAGTTCTTC
j_call: TRBJ2-1
v_call: TRBV28
d_call: TRBD2
clone_size: -

cdr3_aa: CASSLRWTVNNEQFF
cdr3_nt: TGTGCCAGCAGCCTCCGGTGGACAGTAAACAATGAGCAGTTCTTC
j_call: TRBJ2-1
v_call: TRBV4-2
d_call: -
clone_size: -

cdr3_aa: CASSRNSGGTSNEQFF
cdr3_nt: TGCGCCAGCAGCCGGAATAGCGGGGGGACTTCAAATGAGCAGTTCTTC
j_call: TRBJ2-1
v_call: TRBV4-1
d_call: TRBD2
clone_size: once

cdr3_aa: CASSPGTSGAGEQFF
cdr3_nt: TGTGCCAGCAGTCCCGGGACTAGCGGGGCCGGCGAGCAGTTCTTC
j_call: TRBJ2-1
v_call: TRBV2
d_call: TRBD2
clone_size: -

cdr3_aa: CASSPIQGAGGSLHF
cdr3_nt: TGTGCCAGCTCACCAATACAGGGGGCTGGTGGATCCCTCCACTTT
j_call: TRBJ1-6
v_call: TRBV18
d_call: TRBD1
clone_size: -

cdr3_aa: CASSLRLLAGGSYEQYF
cdr3_nt: TGTGCCAGCAGCTTACGTCTACTAGCGGGGGGGTCCTACGAGCAGTACTTC
j_call: TRBJ2-7
v_call: TRBV7-2
d_call: TRBD2
clone_size: -

cdr3_aa: CASSFSGNTGELFF
cdr3_nt: TGTGCCAGCAGCTTCTCAGGAAACACCGGGGAGCTGTTTTTT
j_call: TRBJ2-2
v_call: TRBV11-2
d_call: -
clone_size: -

cdr3_aa: CASSHRVSGGSTGELFF
cdr3_nt: TGTGCCAGCAGCCACAGGGTTAGCGGGGGGTCCACCGGGGAGCTGTTTTTT
j_call: TRBJ2-2
v_call: TRBV7-2
d_call: TRBD2
clone_size: -

cdr3_aa: CASSQEQTNEKLFF
cdr3_nt: TGCGCCAGCAGCCAAGAACAGACGAATGAAAAACTGTTTTTT
j_call: TRBJ1-4
v_call: TRBV4-1
d_call: -
clone_size: -

cdr3_aa: CASSRGLSNSPLHF
cdr3_nt: TGCGCCAGCAGCCGGGGACTAAGTAATTCACCCCTCCACTTT
j_call: TRBJ1-6
v_call: TRBV4-1
d_call: -
clone_size: -

cdr3_aa: CASSVGSTKYQETQYF
cdr3_nt: TGTGCCAGCAGCGTAGGGTCCACTAAGTACCAAGAGACCCAGTACTTC
j_call: TRBJ2-5
v_call: TRBV9
d_call: -
clone_size: -

cdr3_aa: CAWSSFKGRGYEQYF
cdr3_nt: TGTGCCTGGAGTTCCTTCAAGGGGCGGGGCTACGAGCAGTACTTC
j_call: TRBJ2-7
v_call: TRBV30
d_call: -
clone_size: few

cdr3_aa: CASSEQAGTGNEKLFF
cdr3_nt: TGTGCCAGCAGTGAACAGGCCGGGACAGGGAATGAAAAACTGTTTTTT
j_call: TRBJ1-4
v_call: TRBV6-1
d_call: TRBD1
clone_size: medium-sized